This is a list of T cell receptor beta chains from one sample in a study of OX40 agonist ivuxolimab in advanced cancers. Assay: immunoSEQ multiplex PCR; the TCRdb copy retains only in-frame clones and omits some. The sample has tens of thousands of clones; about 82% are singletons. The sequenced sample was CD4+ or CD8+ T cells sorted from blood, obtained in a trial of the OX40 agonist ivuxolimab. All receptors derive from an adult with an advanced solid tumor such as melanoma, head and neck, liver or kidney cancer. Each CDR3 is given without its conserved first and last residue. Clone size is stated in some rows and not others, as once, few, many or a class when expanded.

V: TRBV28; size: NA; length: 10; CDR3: ASKDRGVGYT
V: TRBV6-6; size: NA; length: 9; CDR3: ASSYSSEQY
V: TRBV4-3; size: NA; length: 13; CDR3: ASSQGQGRGNTIY
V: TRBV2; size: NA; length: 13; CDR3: ASTMGQGYTGELF
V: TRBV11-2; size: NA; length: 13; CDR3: ASSFSFALNTEAF
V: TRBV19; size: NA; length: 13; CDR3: ASSMPGTANYGYT
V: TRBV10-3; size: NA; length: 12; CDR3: AISRGQANTEAF
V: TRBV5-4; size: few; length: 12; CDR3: ASSHGLSSYEQY
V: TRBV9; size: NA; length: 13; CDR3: ASSVEGGGDSPLH
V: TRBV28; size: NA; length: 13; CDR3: ASSFGRPRGSPLH
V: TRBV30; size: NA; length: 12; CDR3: AWSVMGRNYGYT
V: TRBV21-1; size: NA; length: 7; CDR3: ASSQPQH
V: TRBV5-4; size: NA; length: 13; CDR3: ASSWGTYSTDTQY
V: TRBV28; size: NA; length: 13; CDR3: ASSSPPLRAGGQY
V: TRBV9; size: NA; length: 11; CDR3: ASSVRGQDGYT
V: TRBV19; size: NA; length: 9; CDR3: AAGFNQPQH
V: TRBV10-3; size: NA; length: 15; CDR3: AISESGASGGKDTQY
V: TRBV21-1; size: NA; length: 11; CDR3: ANQGTGIHEQF
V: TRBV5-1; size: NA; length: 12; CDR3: ASSPEDFDYGYT
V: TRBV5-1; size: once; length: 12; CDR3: ASSLPTDTGELF
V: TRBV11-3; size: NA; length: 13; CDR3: ASSRLAGGRDTQY
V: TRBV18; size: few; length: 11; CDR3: ASSLGQNEKLF